The present T cell receptor beta chain was sequenced within a study of blood T cell repertoires in COVID-19. About the study: Donors in the United States, Italy and Spain gave samples during acute or convalescent COVID-19. PBMCs, B-cell-depleted T cells, or T cells were the source of the cDNA or gDNA that made up the material.

This clone was detected only once. Authors' processing steps: Nucleated cell counts were estimated from reference gene primer amplification. Data came from immunoSEQ multiplex PCR; TCRdb stores just in-frame clones and leaves some out. V, J and clone size reflect that table, while D and trimming were determined from the DNA. The top ten hold around 16% of the sample, which has about 150,000 clones, approximately 90% seen once. CDR3 length: 15 amino acids. The V gene's germline CDR1 is SGHTA and CDR2 FQGTGA. V gave up 5 bases and J gave up 2 bases, with 14 bases separating them. The sample comprised peripheral blood. The sequence was collected from a woman aged 40 to 50 with acute or convalescent COVID-19. V and J are TRBV7-3 and TRBJ2-3; D may be TRBD1 (5 bases). Written as DNA, the CDR3 is TGTGCCAGCAGCCCGCAGACCGGACACACAGATACGCAGTATTTT. Residues: CASSPQTGHTDTQYF.